The clone carrying this T cell receptor beta chain was seen only once. These data are taken from a study of control samples from healthy donors and cancer patients. From germline, CDR1 is SGHRS and CDR2 YFSETQ. The CDR3 is 15 amino acids. After removal of 1 base from V and 3 bases from J, the junction contained 4 bases not matched to a gene. TCRdb's table, derived via immunoSEQ multiplex PCR, lists solely in-frame clones and lacks some. The profile covers 100,000 to 150,000 clones, with around 90% appearing a single time and about two fifths taken by the ten largest. This sequence originates from a man aged 45-60 years in good health. Sequenced: blood. The chain joins TRBV5-1 to TRBJ2-3, with TRBD1 matching 8 bases. CDR3: CASSLPGQETDTQYF. CDR3 DNA sequence: TGCGCCAGCAGCTTGCCGGGACAGGAGACAGATACGCAGTATTTT.